The 23 T cell receptor beta chains given below trace back to one sample, sequenced in a study of CD8+CD57+ T cells in acquired aplastic anemia. In patients chosen for sequencing, flow cytometry had shown CD8+CD57+ cell expansion. For CDR3 and TCR beta VDJ profiling, genomic DNA was the template used. Each CDR3 protein gets one entry after TCRdb re-called the reads with MiXCR. This sample carries roughly 80,000 distinct CDR3 sequences, 55% to 75% of them seen once, and the ten largest clones take 80% to 90%. Input material: sorted CD4+, CD8+, or CD8+CD57+ T cells (not recorded which) from PBMCs. Receptors originate from a human donor with aplastic anemia.

J is TRBJ2-1 and V is TRBV7-9; D may be TRBD1 or TRBD2 (5 bases each). Trimming shortened V by 5 bases and J by 10 bases, and 9 bases separated the two germline ends. Looked up from germline, CDR1 is SEHNR and CDR2 is FQNEAQ (reference sequence). This CDR3 contains 11 residues. The CDR3 nucleotides are TGTGCCAGCAGCGGCCGGGGCGAGCAGTTCTTC. Translated, it gives CASSGRGEQFF.

The chain carries TRBV12-3 or TRBV12-4 and TRBJ1-1; D remains ambiguous. This CDR3 contains 13 residues. The V gene lost 1 base and the J gene lost 7 bases, with 10 bases spanning the gap. The CDR3 nucleotides read TGTGCCAGCAGTTTAGGGGAGGTGGGTGAAGCTTTCTTT. Translated, it gives CASSLGEVGEAFF.

This CDR3 reads CASSYTRDRDPYGYTF. CDR3 sequence (DNA): TGTGCCAGCAGCTACACCCGGGACAGGGACCCATATGGCTACACCTTC. The chain has TRBV11-1 and TRBJ1-2; 9 bases line up with TRBD1. CDR1 and CDR2 (germline): SGHAT, FQDESV (reference sequence). Losses at the gene ends were 4 bases for V and 5 bases for J; bases not matched to a gene: 11. The length of the CDR3 is 16 residues.

The J gene is TRBJ2-5, the V gene TRBV2, with D possibly matching TRBD1 (5 bases). CDR3 length equals 12 residues. Trimming removed 8 bases from V and 9 bases from J, with 16 bases in between. The germline gives CDR1 SNHLY, CDR2 FYNNEI. The CDR3 sequence is CASSRERGSQYF. The CDR3 nucleotides are TGTGCCAGCTCTCGAGAAAGGGGATCCCAGTACTTC.

This clonotype occurred a few times. The chain combines TRBV2 with TRBJ2-7, with 9 positions matching TRBD1. The CDR3 is made up of 13 amino acids. With 4 bases clipped from V and 3 bases from J, the junction kept 1 base outside the gene matches. Germline loops: CDR1 SNHLY, CDR2 FYNNEI. In DNA form, the CDR3 reads TGTGCCAGCAGTGTGACAGGGGGCTACGAGCAGTACTTC. Its protein is CASSVTGGYEQYF.

The chain uses TRBV19 and TRBJ2-4; TRBD2 aligns across 10 bases. The CDR3 runs to 16 residues. V shed 5 bases and J 4 bases; nucleotides not matched to a gene: 8. CDR1 LNHDA and CDR2 SQIVND come from the germline V gene (reference sequence). The CDR3 loop is CASSSGLADNKNIQYF. DNA for the CDR3: TGTGCCAGTAGTTCAGGACTAGCGGATAATAAAAACATTCAGTACTTC.

The chain combines TRBV20-1 with TRBJ1-2; maybe TRBD1 (5 bases). V lost 6 bases, J lost 3 bases, and 14 bases lay in between. The CDR3 extends over 13 amino acids. The germline V gene encodes CDR1 DFQATT and CDR2 SNEGSKA (reference sequence). The CDR3 sequence is CSAGTGRDYGYTF. The CDR3 DNA follows: TGCAGTGCCGGCACGGGGCGCGACTATGGCTACACCTTC.

The rearrangement links TRBV4-2 to TRBJ1-2; D is undetermined. Germline V gives CDR1 LGHNA, CDR2 YNFKEQ. CDR3 size: 13 residues. V lost 1 base and J 7 bases, leaving 10 bases between the germline ends. CDR3 region: CASSQGDETGYTF. In DNA form, the CDR3 reads TGTGCCAGCAGCCAAGGGGATGAAACTGGCTACACCTTC.

This clonotype has only a few counts. The chain joins TRBV2 to TRBJ1-1; D may be TRBD1 (6 bases). Germline assignment: CDR1 SNHLY and CDR2 FYNNEI. V was clipped by 7 bases and J by 4 bases, with 19 bases between them. This CDR3 comprises 15 residues. This chain's CDR3 is CASKEAGGPFTEAFF. CDR3 in DNA: TGTGCCAGCAAGGAGGCCGGGGGGCCTTTCACTGAAGCTTTCTTT.

The chain has TRBV24-1 and TRBJ1-1; 7 bases are shared with TRBD1. This CDR3 spans 13 amino acids. Losses at the gene ends were 5 bases for V and 8 bases for J; bases not matched to a gene: 7. Germline V CDR1 and CDR2: KGHDR, SFDVKD. CDR3 sequence reads: CATSGLPGQEAFF. The DNA of the CDR3 is TGTGCCACCAGTGGTCTTCCGGGACAGGAAGCTTTCTTT.

This clonotype was found a few times. The rearrangement links TRBV29-1 to TRBJ1-2; D is possibly TRBD1 (5 bases). The V end was cut by 5 bases, the J end by 5 bases, with 15 bases between. CDR3 length: 13 amino acids. CDR1 is SQVTM, CDR2 ANQGSEA, per germline. The CDR3 protein is CSVPTGARYGYTF. In DNA, the CDR3 is TGCAGCGTTCCTACCGGGGCCAGGTATGGCTACACCTTC.

This chain uses TRBV2 with TRBJ1-2; D unclear. This CDR3 has 13 residues. V lost 7 bases to trimming and J lost 7 bases, with 16 bases between them. Germline-derived CDR1 and CDR2 are SNHLY and FYNNEI. The CDR3 region has the DNA TGTGCCAGCACCGTGTCCCAAGGGAGTGGCTACACCTTC. It translates to CASTVSQGSGYTF.

This clonotype has just one count. This chain uses TRBV10-3 with TRBJ2-7, with 10 bases fitting TRBD2. Germline trimming cut 10 bases from V and 3 bases from J; bases unmatched to any gene: 15. CDR3 length equals 16 residues. CDR1 is ENHRY and CDR2 is SYGVKD in the germline V gene. The CDR3 bases are TGTGCCACCCTAGGGGAGGGCAGGACTAGCGGCTACGAGCAGTACTTC. It encodes CATLGEGRTSGYEQYF.

This chain links TRBV2 with TRBJ2-7, with D maybe TRBD2 (6 bases). V lost 4 bases and J 3 bases, leaving 7 bases between the germline ends. This CDR3 comprises 12 residues. CDR1 and CDR2 from the germline V gene are SNHLY and FYNNEI. The CDR3 DNA sequence: TGTGCCAGCAGTGCCGGGGGCTACGAGCAGTACTTC. Translation gives CASSAGGYEQYF.

The V gene is TRBV18, the J gene TRBJ2-7, with unresolved D. V lost 3 bases and J 9 bases, leaving 12 bases between the germline ends. The CDR3 is 12 amino acids. CDR1 KGHSH and CDR2 LQKENI come from the germline V gene. CDR3 region: CASSPPGSLQYF. The CDR3 nucleotides read TGTGCCAGCTCACCCCCCGGATCGCTGCAGTACTTC.

In the case of this clonotype: No conserved phenylalanine or tryptophan ends this CDR3, so it is likely a read error. The CDR3 is CASRTKGAAGELFL. Written as DNA, the CDR3 is TGTGCCAGCCGTACAAAGGGGGCGGCCGGGGAGCTGTTTCTT. The chain couples TRBV12-3 or TRBV12-4 to TRBJ2-2, with 7 bases aligning to TRBD1. The CDR3 covers 14 residues. The ends lost 8 bases at V and 6 bases at J; junction bases unmatched: 9.

By sample share, this clonotype is medium-sized. The chain is built from TRBV4-1 and TRBJ2-6, with D unresolved. Trimming took 0 bases from V and 3 from J, leaving 9 bases between them. CDR3 size: 16 residues. Germline V gene sequence: CDR1 MGHRA, CDR2 YSYEKL. CDR3 sequence: CASSQDDLSGANVLTF. The CDR3 nucleotides read TGCGCCAGCAGCCAAGACGATCTAAGTGGGGCCAACGTCCTGACTTTC.

This sequence joins TRBV10-3 and TRBJ1-2; D is possibly TRBD1 (6 bases). Germline CDR1 is ENHRY and CDR2 is SYGVKD. Between the trimmed V and J ends, which lost 2 bases and 5 bases, there was a span of 9 bases. This CDR3 is built from 13 residues. In DNA, the CDR3 is TGTGCCATCAGTGAGAGGGGGGGGTATGGCTACACCTTC. It translates to CAISERGGYGYTF.

This chain joins TRBV24-1 and TRBJ1-1; D is unclear. CDR3 size: 13 residues. Between the trimmed V and J ends, which lost 9 bases and 0 bases, there was a span of 10 bases. Germline CDR1 is KGHDR and CDR2 is SFDVKD. The DNA for the CDR3 is TGTGCCACCCGCTATGATGTGAACACTGAAGCTTTCTTT. Protein: CATRYDVNTEAFF.

The rearrangement uses TRBV7-9 and TRBJ2-4; no reliable D call. The CDR3 consists of 13 residues. V lost 5 bases to trimming and J lost 1 base, with 6 bases between them. CDR1 SEHNR and CDR2 FQNEAQ come from the germline V gene (reference sequence). The CDR3 DNA sequence: TGTGCCAGCAGCACCTGGGCCAAAAACATTCAGTACTTC. Its translation: CASSTWAKNIQYF.

The chain employs TRBV11-1 and TRBJ2-5, with TRBD1 matching over 10 bases. V trimming: 5 bases; J trimming: 5 bases; junction bases outside the gene matches: 14. CDR1 is SGHAT and CDR2 is FQDESV in the germline V gene (reference sequence). CDR3 length equals 17 residues. CDR3 sequence: CASSRTGGPQFFETQYF. The CDR3 bases are TGTGCCAGCAGCCGGACAGGGGGTCCCCAGTTTTTCGAGACCCAGTACTTC. The whole variable domain, filled in from reference TRBV11-1 and TRBJ2-5, reads EAEVAQSPRYKITEKSQAVAFWCDPISGHATLYWYRQILGQGPELLVQFQDESVVDDSQLPKDRFSAERLKGVDSTLKIQPAELGDSAMYLCASSRTGGPQFFETQYFGPGTRLLVL.

This chain uses TRBV6-5 with TRBJ2-7; no clear D gene. Trimming stripped 2 bases from V and 2 bases from J, with 4 bases between. The CDR3 is 12 amino acids. CDR1 is MNHEY, CDR2 SVGAGI, per germline. The CDR3: CASSYGPYEQYF. The CDR3 DNA reads as TGTGCCAGCAGTTACGGGCCCTACGAGCAGTACTTC.

This clonotype was counted between two and nine times. The chain joins TRBV15 to TRBJ2-5; the match to TRBD1 covers 11 bases. The CDR3 loop spans 16 amino acids. Per the germline V gene, CDR1 is LNHNV and CDR2 is YYDKDF (reference sequence). Trimming at V came to 1 base and at J to 1 base, leaving 2 bases not matched to a gene. CDR3 protein: CATSRGGQGVQETQYF. DNA of the CDR3: TGTGCCACCAGCAGAGGGGGACAGGGGGTCCAAGAGACCCAGTACTTC.